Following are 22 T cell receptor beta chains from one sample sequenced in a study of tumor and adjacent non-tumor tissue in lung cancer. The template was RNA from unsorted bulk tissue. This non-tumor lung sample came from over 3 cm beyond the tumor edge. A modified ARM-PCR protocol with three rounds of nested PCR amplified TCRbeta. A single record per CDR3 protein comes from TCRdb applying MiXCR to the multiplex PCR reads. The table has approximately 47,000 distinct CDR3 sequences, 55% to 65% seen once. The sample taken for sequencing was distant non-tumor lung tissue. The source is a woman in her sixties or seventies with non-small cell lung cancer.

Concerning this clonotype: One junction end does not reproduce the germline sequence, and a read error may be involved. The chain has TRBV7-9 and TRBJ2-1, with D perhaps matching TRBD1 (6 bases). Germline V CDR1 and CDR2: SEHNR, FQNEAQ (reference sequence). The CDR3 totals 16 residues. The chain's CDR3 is CVSSLMPGHGDNEQFF. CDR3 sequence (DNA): TGTGTCAGCAGCCTGATGCCGGGACATGGGGACAATGAGCAGTTCTTC. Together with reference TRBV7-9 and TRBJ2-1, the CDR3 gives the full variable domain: DTGVSQNPRHKITKRGQNVTFRCDPISEHNRLYWYRQTLGQGPEFLTYFQNEAQLEKSRLLSDRFSAERPKGSFSTLEIQRTEQGDSAMYLCVSSLMPGHGDNEQFFGPGTRLTVL.

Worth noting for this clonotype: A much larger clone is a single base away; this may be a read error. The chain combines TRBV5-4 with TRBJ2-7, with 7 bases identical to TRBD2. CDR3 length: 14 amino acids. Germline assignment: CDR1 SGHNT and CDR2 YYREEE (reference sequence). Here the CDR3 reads CVSSAGLENYEQYF. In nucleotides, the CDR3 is TGTGTCAGCAGCGCCGGACTAGAAAACTACGAGCAGTACTTC.

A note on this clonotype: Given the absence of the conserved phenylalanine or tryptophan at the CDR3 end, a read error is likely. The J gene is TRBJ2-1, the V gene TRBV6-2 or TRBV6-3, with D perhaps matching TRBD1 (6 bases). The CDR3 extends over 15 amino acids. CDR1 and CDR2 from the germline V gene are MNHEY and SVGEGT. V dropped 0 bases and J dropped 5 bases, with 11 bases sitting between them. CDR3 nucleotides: TGTGCCAGCAGTTACTCAGTAGCAGGGGACAATGAGCAGTTCTCC. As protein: CASSYSVAGDNEQFS.

For the CDR3, the DNA is TGCGCCAGCAGCCGGGGGCTAGTTACATACGAGCAGTACTTC. Residues: CASSRGLVTYEQYF. This chain joins TRBV5-1 and TRBJ2-7; the D call may be TRBD1 or TRBD2 (6 bases each). With 4 bases removed from V and 4 bases from J, the gap between germline ends came to 15 bases. Germline V gene sequence: CDR1 SGHRS, CDR2 YFSETQ. The CDR3 runs 14 residues.

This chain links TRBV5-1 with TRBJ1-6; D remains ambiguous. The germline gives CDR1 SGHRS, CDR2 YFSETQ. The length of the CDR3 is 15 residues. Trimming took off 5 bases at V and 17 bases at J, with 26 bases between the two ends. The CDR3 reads CASRDGNLYNSPIHF. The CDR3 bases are TGCGCCAGCAGGGACGGGAACTTGTATAATTCACCAATCCACTTT.

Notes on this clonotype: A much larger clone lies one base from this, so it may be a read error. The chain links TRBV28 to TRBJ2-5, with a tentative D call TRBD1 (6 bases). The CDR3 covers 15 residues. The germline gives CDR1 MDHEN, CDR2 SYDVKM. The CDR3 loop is CTSTTVGQPQETQYF. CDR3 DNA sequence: TGTACCAGCACCACCGTCGGACAGCCCCAAGAGACCCAGTACTTC.

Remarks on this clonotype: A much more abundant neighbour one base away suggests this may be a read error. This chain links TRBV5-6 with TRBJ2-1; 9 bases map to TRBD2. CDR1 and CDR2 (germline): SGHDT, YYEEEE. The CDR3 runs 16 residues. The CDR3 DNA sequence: TGTGTCAGCAGCTTGCGTCTTAGCGGGAGAGGCAATGAGCAGTTCTTC. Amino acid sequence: CVSSLRLSGRGNEQFF.

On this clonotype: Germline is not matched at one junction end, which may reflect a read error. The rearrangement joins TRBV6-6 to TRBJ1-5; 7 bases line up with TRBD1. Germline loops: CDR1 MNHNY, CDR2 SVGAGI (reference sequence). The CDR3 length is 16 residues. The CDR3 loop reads CASRHQGGVSKQPQHF. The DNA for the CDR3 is TGCGCCAGCAGACACCAGGGGGGAGTTAGCAAACAGCCCCAGCACTTT.

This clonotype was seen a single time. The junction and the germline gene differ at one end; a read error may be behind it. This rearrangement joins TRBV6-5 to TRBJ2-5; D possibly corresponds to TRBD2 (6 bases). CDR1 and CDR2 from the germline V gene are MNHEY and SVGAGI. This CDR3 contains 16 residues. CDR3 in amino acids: CAGSNPPGEGKETQYF. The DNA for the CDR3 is TGTGCCGGCAGTAACCCCCCGGGAGAAGGAAAGGAGACCCAGTACTTC.

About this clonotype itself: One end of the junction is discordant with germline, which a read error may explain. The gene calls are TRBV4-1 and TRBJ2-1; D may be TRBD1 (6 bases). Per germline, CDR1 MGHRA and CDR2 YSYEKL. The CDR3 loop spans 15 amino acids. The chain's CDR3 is CASSRAGTPYNGQFF. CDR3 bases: TGCGCCAGCAGCCGAGCCGGGACACCCTACAATGGGCAGTTCTTC.

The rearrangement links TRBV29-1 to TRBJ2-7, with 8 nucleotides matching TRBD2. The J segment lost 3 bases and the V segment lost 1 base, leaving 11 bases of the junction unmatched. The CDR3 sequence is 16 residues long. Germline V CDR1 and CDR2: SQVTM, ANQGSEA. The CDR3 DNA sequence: TGCAGCGTTGAAGGAGTAGCGGGACGCGATTACTACGAGCAGTACTTC. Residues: CSVEGVAGRDYYEQYF.

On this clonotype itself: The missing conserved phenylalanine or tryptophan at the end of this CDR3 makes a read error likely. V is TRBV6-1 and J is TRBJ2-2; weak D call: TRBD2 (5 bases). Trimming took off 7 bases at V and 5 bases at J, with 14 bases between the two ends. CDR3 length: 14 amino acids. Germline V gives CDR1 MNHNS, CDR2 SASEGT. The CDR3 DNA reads TGTGCCAGCAATGGACTGAGGAATACCGGGGAGCTGTTTATT. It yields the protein CASNGLRNTGELFI.

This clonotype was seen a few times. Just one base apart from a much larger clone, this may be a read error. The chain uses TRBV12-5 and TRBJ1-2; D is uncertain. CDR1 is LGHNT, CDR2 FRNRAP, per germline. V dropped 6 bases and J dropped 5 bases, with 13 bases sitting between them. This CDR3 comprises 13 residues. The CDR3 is CASGPGPAYGYTF. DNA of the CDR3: TGTGCTAGTGGCCCCGGGCCAGCTTATGGCTACACCTTC.

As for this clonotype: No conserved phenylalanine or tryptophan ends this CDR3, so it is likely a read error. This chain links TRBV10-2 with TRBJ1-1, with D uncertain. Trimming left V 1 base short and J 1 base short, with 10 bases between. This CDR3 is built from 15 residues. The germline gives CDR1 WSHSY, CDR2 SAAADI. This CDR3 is CASSEWSIQNTEAFI. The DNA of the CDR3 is TGCGCCAGCAGTGAGTGGAGCATTCAGAACACTGAAGCTTTCATT.

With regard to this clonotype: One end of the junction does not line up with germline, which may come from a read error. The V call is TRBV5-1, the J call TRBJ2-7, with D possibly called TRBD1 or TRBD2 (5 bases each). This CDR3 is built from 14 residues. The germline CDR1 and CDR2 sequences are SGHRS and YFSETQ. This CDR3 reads CASSLGRENYEQYF. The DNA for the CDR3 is TGCGCCAGCAGTTTGGGCAGGGAGAACTACGAGCAGTACTTC.

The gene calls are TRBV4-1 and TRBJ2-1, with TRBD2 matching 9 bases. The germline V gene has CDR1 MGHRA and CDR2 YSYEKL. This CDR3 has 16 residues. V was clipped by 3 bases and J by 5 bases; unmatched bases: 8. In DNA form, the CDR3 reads TGCGCCAGCAGCCATGATTCCGCGGGAGGGCACAATGAGCAGTTCTTC. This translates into CASSHDSAGGHNEQFF.

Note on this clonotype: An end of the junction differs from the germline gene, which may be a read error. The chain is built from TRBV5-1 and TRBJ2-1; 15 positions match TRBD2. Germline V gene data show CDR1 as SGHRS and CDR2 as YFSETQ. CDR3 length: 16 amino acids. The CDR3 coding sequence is TGTGCCAGCAGATGGGGACTAGCGGGAGGCTACAATGAGCAGTTCTTC. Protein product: CASRWGLAGGYNEQFF.

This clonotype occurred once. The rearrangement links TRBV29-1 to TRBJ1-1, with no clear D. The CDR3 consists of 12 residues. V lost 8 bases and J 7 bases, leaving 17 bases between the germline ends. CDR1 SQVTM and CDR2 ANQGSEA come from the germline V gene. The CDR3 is CSLMGGFGEAFF. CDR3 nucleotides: TGCAGCCTTATGGGCGGGTTTGGTGAAGCTTTCTTT.

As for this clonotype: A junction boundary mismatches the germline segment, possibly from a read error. The CDR3 reads CAWNVTLAGPLEALF. DNA of the CDR3: TGTGCCTGGAATGTGACCCTCGCGGGGCCTCTTGAAGCTCTCTTT. V usage is TRBV30 and J usage is TRBJ1-1; D possibly corresponds to TRBD1 (5 bases). CDR1 GTSNPN and CDR2 SVGIG come from the germline V gene (reference sequence). The CDR3 sequence is 15 residues long.

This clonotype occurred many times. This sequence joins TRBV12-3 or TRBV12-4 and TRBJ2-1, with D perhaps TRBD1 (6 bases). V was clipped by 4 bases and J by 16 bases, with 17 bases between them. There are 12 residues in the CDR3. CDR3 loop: CASSYTGTRLFF. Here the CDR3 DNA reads TGTGCCAGCAGTTACACCGGGACAAGGCTTTTCTTC.

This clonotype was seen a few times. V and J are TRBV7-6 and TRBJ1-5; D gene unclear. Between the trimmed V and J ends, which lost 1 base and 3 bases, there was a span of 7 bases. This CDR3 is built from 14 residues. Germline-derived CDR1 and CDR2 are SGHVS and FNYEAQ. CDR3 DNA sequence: TGTGCCAGCAGCTTAGGGGCAGTCAATCAGCCCCAGCATTTT. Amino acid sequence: CASSLGAVNQPQHF.

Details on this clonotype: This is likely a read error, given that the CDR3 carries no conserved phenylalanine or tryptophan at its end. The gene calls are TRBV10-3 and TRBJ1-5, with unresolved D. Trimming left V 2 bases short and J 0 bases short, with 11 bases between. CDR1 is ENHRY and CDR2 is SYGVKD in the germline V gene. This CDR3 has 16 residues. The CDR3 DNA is TGTGCCATCAGTGAGAGAAGTGCCGATAGCAATCAGCCCCAGCATCTC. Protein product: CAISERSADSNQPQHL.